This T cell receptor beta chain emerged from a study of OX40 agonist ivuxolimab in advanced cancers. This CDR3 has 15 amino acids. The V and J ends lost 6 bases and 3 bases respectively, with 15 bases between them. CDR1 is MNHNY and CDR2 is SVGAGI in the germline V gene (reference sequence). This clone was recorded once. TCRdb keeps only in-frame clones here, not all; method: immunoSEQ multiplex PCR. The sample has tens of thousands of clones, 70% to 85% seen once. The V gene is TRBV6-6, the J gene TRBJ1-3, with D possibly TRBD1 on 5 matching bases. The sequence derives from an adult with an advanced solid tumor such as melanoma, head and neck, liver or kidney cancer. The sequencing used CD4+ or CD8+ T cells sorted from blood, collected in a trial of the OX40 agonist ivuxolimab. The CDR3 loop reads CASRPTYQGGNTIYF. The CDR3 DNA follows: TGTGCCAGCAGACCAACTTATCAGGGTGGAAACACCATATATTTT.